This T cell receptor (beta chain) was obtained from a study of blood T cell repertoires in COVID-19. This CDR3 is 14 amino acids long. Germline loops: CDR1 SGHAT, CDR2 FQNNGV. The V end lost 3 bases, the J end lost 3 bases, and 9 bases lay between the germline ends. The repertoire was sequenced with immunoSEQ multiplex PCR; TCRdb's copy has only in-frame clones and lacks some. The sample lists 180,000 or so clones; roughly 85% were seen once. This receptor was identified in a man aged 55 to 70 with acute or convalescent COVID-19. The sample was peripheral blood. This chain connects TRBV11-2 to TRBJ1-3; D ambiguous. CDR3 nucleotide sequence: TGTGCCAGCAGCTTTGCAGAAGTTGGAAACACCATATATTTT. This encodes CASSFAEVGNTIYF. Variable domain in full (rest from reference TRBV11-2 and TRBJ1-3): EAGVAQSPRYKIIEKRQSVAFWCNPISGHATLYWYQQILGQGPKLLIQFQNNGVVDDSQLPKDRFSAERLKGVDSTLKIQPAKLEDSAVYLCASSFAEVGNTIYFGEGSWLTVV.